This TCR beta chain appears in the sequencing data of a study of identical twins. TCRdb redid the calling of the 5' RACE reads with MiXCR, one entry per CDR3 protein. In the table there are 450,000 or so distinct CDR3 sequences, over 11% of which are singletons. Trimming at V came to 3 bases and at J to 3 bases, leaving 3 bases not matched to a gene. The CDR3 is 14 residues long. These same records also appear under a second study, on yellow fever vaccine responses in identical twins.

The receptor was isolated from a woman between 18 and 30 years old in good health. Material for sequencing was CD4+ T cells sorted from blood. The chain recombines TRBV12-3 or TRBV12-4 with TRBJ2-7; 9 positions agree with TRBD2. DNA of the CDR3: TGTGCCAGCAGTTTTCGGCGGGGGGGCTACGAGCAGTACTTC. Amino acid sequence: CASSFRRGGYEQYF.